Following are 8 T cell receptor beta chains from one sample sequenced in a study of CD8 T cells in Susac syndrome. It was with random hexamers that about 0.45 to 1 ug RNA was reverse transcribed. TCRdb analysed the immunoSEQ multiplex PCR reads with MiXCR anew, one entry per CDR3 protein. The table has 100,000 or so distinct CDR3 sequences, 92% seen once. The material sequenced was CD8+ T cells from PBMCs. The receptors derive from a human donor in good health.

This rearrangement joins TRBV28 to TRBJ1-1; tentatively, D is TRBD1 (5 bases). The CDR3 sequence is 12 residues long. From germline, CDR1 is MDHEN and CDR2 SYDVKM. The V and J ends lost 8 bases and 3 bases respectively, with 10 bases between them. This chain's CDR3 is CASLDSDTEAFF. CDR3 DNA: TGTGCCAGCCTCGACAGCGACACTGAAGCTTTCTTT.

This chain links TRBV5-1 with TRBJ2-7; TRBD1 matches 10 bases. The V gene's germline CDR1 is SGHRS and CDR2 YFSETQ. V dropped 7 bases and J dropped 2; count of bases not matched to a gene: 6. The CDR3 consists of 14 residues. The CDR3 DNA reads TGCGCCAGCGGAATTGGGACAGGGGCCTACGAGCAGTACTTC. It codes for CASGIGTGAYEQYF.

The V gene is TRBV5-6, the J gene TRBJ1-1, with a weak D call TRBD1 (6 bases). Germline values: CDR1 SGHDT, CDR2 YYEEEE. CDR3 length: 15 residues. Trimming pared 4 bases from V and 3 bases from J, leaving 16 bases between. The DNA for the CDR3 is TGTGCCAGCAGCGCAAACAGGGTACGGGACACTGAAGCTTTCTTT. Translation gives CASSANRVRDTEAFF.

The genes are TRBV5-8 and TRBJ2-7; the match to TRBD1 covers 7 bases. Germline CDR1 SGHTS, CDR2 YDEGEE. This CDR3 has 14 residues. J gave up 3 bases and V 1 base, and 4 bases lay outside the gene matches. The CDR3 reads CASSLFPGGYEQYF. Here the CDR3 DNA reads TGTGCCAGCAGCTTGTTCCCAGGGGGCTACGAGCAGTACTTC.

This chain connects TRBV9 to TRBJ2-7; tentative D call: TRBD2 (6 bases). The germline CDR1 and CDR2 sequences are SGDLS and YYNGEE. V dropped 3 bases and J dropped 4 bases, with 23 bases sitting between them. The length of the CDR3 is 17 residues. DNA of the CDR3: TGTGCCAGCAGCGGAGGGACCTGGGGGGTCTCGGGGTACGAGCAGTACTTC. It codes for CASSGGTWGVSGYEQYF.

V usage is TRBV12-3 or TRBV12-4 and J usage is TRBJ2-3; 10 nucleotides match TRBD1. Germline trimming cut 3 bases from V and 3 bases from J; bases unmatched to any gene: 3. The CDR3 has 15 amino acids. The CDR3 is CASSLGQGMTDTQYF. Written as DNA, the CDR3 is TGTGCCAGCAGTTTGGGACAGGGGATGACAGATACGCAGTATTTT.

This chain links TRBV11-2 with TRBJ2-2; D is perhaps TRBD1 or TRBD2 (6 bases each). CDR3 length: 15 residues. V lost 6 bases and J lost 4, with 15 bases in between. CDR1 SGHAT and CDR2 FQNNGV come from the germline V gene. The CDR3 DNA follows: TGTGCCAGCAGAATTGGAGGGGGTAGCACCGGGGAGCTGTTTTTT. Amino acid sequence: CASRIGGGSTGELFF.

The chain is built from TRBV6-5 and TRBJ1-2, with D perhaps TRBD1 (5 bases). V lost 1 base and J 4 bases, leaving 7 bases between the germline ends. This CDR3 is built from 13 residues. Germline V CDR1 and CDR2: MNHEY, SVGAGI. This CDR3 reads CASSYFGGYGYTF. The DNA for the CDR3 is TGTGCCAGCAGTTACTTCGGGGGCTATGGCTACACCTTC.